These 25 T cell receptor beta chains were sequenced from one sample in a study of CD8+CD57+ T cells in acquired aplastic anemia. Patients selected for sequencing had displayed CD8+CD57+ cell expansion by flow cytometry. Using genomic DNA as the template, TCR beta VDJ and CDR3 profiling was carried out. A single record per CDR3 protein comes from TCRdb applying MiXCR to the reads. The sample gives 450,000 to 600,000 distinct CDR3 sequences, about a third of which show up once; less than 1% is in the top ten. The material sequenced was sorted CD4+, CD8+, or CD8+CD57+ T cells (not recorded which) from PBMCs. These receptors came from a human donor with aplastic anemia.

This clonotype was observed many times. CDR3 in amino acids: CATEDAPGPHMGQPQHF. The DNA for the CDR3 is TGTGCCACCGAAGACGCTCCGGGCCCCCACATGGGTCAGCCCCAGCATTTT. V usage is TRBV15 and J usage is TRBJ1-5; D is ambiguous. Between the trimmed V and J ends, which lost 8 bases and 6 bases, there was a span of 26 bases. CDR3 size: 17 residues. Per the germline V gene, CDR1 is LNHNV and CDR2 is YYDKDF (reference sequence).

This clonotype was picked up a small number of times. The J gene is TRBJ2-3, the V gene TRBV20-1, with TRBD2 as a possible D gene (6 bases). The V and J ends lost 1 base and 0 bases respectively, with 14 bases between them. This CDR3 contains 16 residues. CDR1 and CDR2 from the germline V gene are DFQATT and SNEGSKA (reference sequence). The CDR3 loop reads CSARALSSGSTDTQYF. The CDR3 bases are TGCAGTGCTAGAGCTTTAAGTAGCGGTAGCACAGATACGCAGTATTTT.

The chain combines TRBV5-1 with TRBJ1-3; 7 bases are shared with TRBD1. Per the germline V gene, CDR1 is SGHRS and CDR2 is YFSETQ. V shed 0 bases, J shed 0 bases, and the junction held 3 bases outside the gene matches. CDR3 length: 16 amino acids. The CDR3, as DNA: TGCGCCAGCAGCTTGGCGGGACAGAGCTCTGGAAACACCATATATTTT. It codes for CASSLAGQSSGNTIYF.

A few counts support this clonotype. V gene TRBV6-1 combines with J gene TRBJ1-2, with D unclear. The CDR3 spans 13 residues. The germline CDR1 and CDR2 sequences are MNHNS and SASEGT. With 4 bases removed from V and 11 bases from J, the gap between germline ends came to 17 bases. The CDR3 sequence: CASSGNTVAEYTF. The CDR3 DNA is TGTGCCAGCAGTGGGAACACAGTCGCCGAGTACACCTTC.

V usage is TRBV20-1 and J usage is TRBJ1-2; D uncertain. This CDR3 region has 13 residues. The V end lost 6 bases, the J end lost 6 bases, and 17 bases lay between the germline ends. Germline CDR1 is DFQATT and CDR2 is SNEGSKA (reference sequence). The CDR3 sequence is CSAVLPYTDGYTF. CDR3 bases: TGCAGTGCCGTTTTACCGTACACCGATGGCTACACCTTC.

This clonotype was seen once. V usage is TRBV6-5 and J usage is TRBJ1-1; 7 bases agree with TRBD1. With 4 bases clipped from V and 4 bases from J, the junction kept 6 bases outside the gene matches. The CDR3 runs 14 residues. CDR1 is MNHEY, CDR2 SVGAGI, per germline. The CDR3 region is CASSLLNRGTEAFF. The CDR3 DNA reads as TGTGCCAGCAGTTTACTAAACAGGGGCACTGAAGCTTTCTTT.

This clonotype occurred many times. This chain links TRBV11-2 with TRBJ1-2; 7 nucleotides match TRBD1. V lost 7 bases, J lost 8 bases, and 19 bases stayed unmatched. The CDR3 covers 16 residues. Looked up from germline, CDR1 is SGHAT and CDR2 is FQNNGV. The chain's CDR3 is CASIQMGQRLYGGYTF. The CDR3 DNA is TGTGCCAGCATCCAAATGGGACAGCGGTTGTACGGAGGCTACACCTTC.

This clonotype was seen at least ten times. The DNA of the CDR3 is TGTGCCAGCAGTGAGCTGGTTGAGCAGTTCTTC. This gives the protein CASSELVEQFF. The chain combines TRBV2 with TRBJ2-1; D unresolved. Trimming removed 3 bases from V and 9 bases from J, with 6 bases in between. CDR1 is SNHLY and CDR2 is FYNNEI in the germline V gene. This CDR3 region has 11 residues.

The V gene is TRBV4-2, the J gene TRBJ1-2; no firm D call. The CDR3 loop spans 15 amino acids. Germline values: CDR1 LGHNA, CDR2 YNFKEQ. The V end was cut by 0 bases, the J end by 1 base, with 9 bases between. CDR3 region: CASSQDRAGNYGYTF. CDR3 DNA sequence: TGTGCCAGCAGCCAAGATCGGGCAGGTAACTATGGCTACACCTTC.

V gene TRBV6-5 combines with J gene TRBJ1-1, with D possibly TRBD1 on 6 matching bases. CDR3 size: 13 residues. Germline values: CDR1 MNHEY, CDR2 SVGAGI. V was cut by 0 bases and J by 10 bases, with 12 bases left in between. The CDR3 nucleotides read TGTGCCAGCAGTTACTCGACCCAGGGGCTAGCTTTCTTT. Protein: CASSYSTQGLAFF.

In regard to this clonotype: Given a much more abundant clone one base away, this may be a read error. The chain couples TRBV2 to TRBJ2-1, with D tentatively TRBD1 or TRBD2 (5 bases each). The CDR3 is made up of 15 amino acids. The V gene's germline CDR1 is SNHLY and CDR2 FYNNEI. In DNA form, the CDR3 reads TGTGCCAGCAGTGAACAGGGATTAGACTACAATGAGCGGTTCTTC. Protein product: CASSEQGLDYNERFF.

This chain uses TRBV19 with TRBJ2-1, with 12 bases matching TRBD2. Germline loops: CDR1 LNHDA, CDR2 SQIVND (reference sequence). The CDR3 contains 16 residues. V shed 4 bases and J 4 bases; nucleotides not matched to a gene: 5. The CDR3 here is CASSRSSGRVYNEQFF. The CDR3 region has the DNA TGTGCCAGTAGTAGGTCTAGCGGGAGGGTATACAATGAGCAGTTCTTC.

This clonotype came up a few times. The chain links TRBV11-2 to TRBJ2-1; 12 bases line up with TRBD2. The CDR3 consists of 15 residues. The J segment lost 7 bases and the V segment lost 5 bases, leaving 6 bases of the junction unmatched. Germline CDR1 SGHAT, CDR2 FQNNGV. The CDR3 region is CASSPGLAGSNEQFF. The DNA for the CDR3 is TGTGCCAGCAGCCCCGGACTAGCGGGATCTAATGAGCAGTTCTTC.

This sequence joins TRBV10-3 and TRBJ1-5; possibly TRBD1 for D (6 bases). Trimming pared 6 bases from V and 2 bases from J, leaving 14 bases between. Per the germline V gene, CDR1 is ENHRY and CDR2 is SYGVKD. This CDR3 has 15 amino acids. This CDR3 reads CAISERQEGNQPQHF. In DNA form, the CDR3 reads TGTGCCATCAGCGAGAGACAGGAGGGCAATCAGCCCCAGCATTTT.

The chain uses TRBV25-1 and TRBJ2-1, with no clear D. Germline values: CDR1 MGHDK, CDR2 SYGVNS. The CDR3 is made up of 15 amino acids. The V end was cut by 4 bases, the J end by 0 bases, with 10 bases between. The CDR3 here is CASSAKLFSYNEQFF. Here the CDR3 DNA reads TGTGCCAGCAGTGCAAAATTATTCTCCTACAATGAGCAGTTCTTC.

A few counts support this clonotype. The V call is TRBV11-3, the J call TRBJ2-2; possibly TRBD1 for D (6 bases). The CDR3 totals 15 residues. Germline CDR1 is SGHNT and CDR2 is YENEEA. V lost 5 bases and J 2 bases, leaving 12 bases between the germline ends. CDR3 amino acids: CASSPGQINTGELFF. The CDR3 nucleotides read TGTGCCAGCAGCCCAGGACAGATTAACACCGGGGAGCTGTTTTTT.

Concerning this clonotype itself: A much larger clone is a single base away; this may be a read error. The rearrangement uses TRBV15 and TRBJ2-3; maybe TRBD2 (5 bases). Germline CDR1 is LNHNV and CDR2 is YYDKDF (reference sequence). This CDR3 contains 15 residues. In nucleotides, the CDR3 is TGTGCCACCAGCAGAGACGGGGAAGGTATAGATGCGCAGTATTTT. Protein sequence: CATSRDGEGIDAQYF.

In this sample, this clonotype turned up a few times. The rearrangement joins TRBV24-1 to TRBJ2-2; D is possibly TRBD1 (5 bases). This CDR3 region has 18 residues. V lost 1 base to trimming and J lost 7 bases, with 21 bases between them. CDR1 is KGHDR, CDR2 SFDVKD, per germline. Here the CDR3 reads CATSDFSQGGKGRGELFF. The CDR3 nucleotides read TGTGCCACCAGTGATTTTAGCCAGGGTGGTAAAGGGCGCGGGGAGCTGTTTTTT.

This chain uses TRBV12-5 with TRBJ2-1; D possibly uses TRBD1 or TRBD2 (5 bases each). There are 12 residues in the CDR3. Germline V CDR1 and CDR2: LGHNT, FRNRAP. The V end was cut by 4 bases, the J end by 8 bases, with 9 bases between. Here the CDR3 reads CASGWGRDEQFF. CDR3 sequence (DNA): TGTGCTAGTGGTTGGGGACGGGATGAGCAGTTCTTC.

This chain joins TRBV28 and TRBJ2-3, with TRBD1 as a possible D gene (6 bases). This CDR3 is 13 amino acids long. CDR1 and CDR2 from the germline V gene are MDHEN and SYDVKM. V was shortened by 11 bases and J by 10 bases, with 22 bases between the two germline ends. The CDR3 reads CAVTGMPAHSQYF. In DNA form, the CDR3 reads TGTGCCGTAACAGGGATGCCCGCCCATTCGCAGTATTTT.

This clonotype was counted a few times. The chain carries TRBV9 and TRBJ1-1, with D perhaps matching TRBD1 (6 bases). This CDR3 has 15 residues. Germline V lookup: CDR1 SGDLS, CDR2 YYNGEE. Trimming shortened V by 4 bases and J by 1 base, and 14 bases separated the two germline ends. In DNA form, the CDR3 reads TGTGCCAGCAGCACAACGACAGGATGGAACACTGAAGCTTTCTTT. This translates into CASSTTTGWNTEAFF. The full variable domain, in which reference TRBV9 and TRBJ1-1 provide the parts outside the CDR3, is DSGVTQTPKHLITATGQRVTLRCSPRSGDLSVYWYQQSLDQGLQFLIQYYNGEERAKGNILERFSAQQFPDLHSELNLSSLELGDSALYFCASSTTTGWNTEAFFGQGTRLTVV.

The chain employs TRBV20-1 and TRBJ2-7; 8 bases map to TRBD1. CDR3 length: 15 residues. Germline trimming cut 0 bases from V and 4 bases from J; bases unmatched to any gene: 8. Germline V CDR1 and CDR2: DFQATT, SNEGSKA (reference sequence). For the CDR3, the DNA is TGCAGTGCTAGAGATCGCAGGACAGGGACGTACGAGCAGTACTTC. Protein: CSARDRRTGTYEQYF.

The rearrangement links TRBV3-1 to TRBJ2-7; the D gene could be TRBD1 or TRBD2 (5 bases each). The germline gives CDR1 LGHDT, CDR2 YNNKEL (reference sequence). Trimming removed 4 bases at V and 3 bases at J, with 13 bases between. CDR3 size: 14 residues. The CDR3: CASSPERGNYEQYF. The CDR3 DNA reads TGTGCCAGCAGCCCTGAGAGGGGCAACTACGAGCAGTACTTC.

This clonotype was found a few times. The chain carries TRBV5-1 and TRBJ1-6, with 10 positions matching TRBD1. Germline V gene sequence: CDR1 SGHRS, CDR2 YFSETQ. Trimming removed 4 bases from V and 8 bases from J; junction bases left unmatched: 12. This CDR3 is built from 17 residues. CDR3 in amino acids: CASSLRPGTGVDSPLHF. DNA for the CDR3: TGCGCCAGCAGCCTTCGTCCCGGGACAGGGGTGGATTCACCCCTCCACTTT.

The V and J genes are TRBV18 and TRBJ1-5; TRBD1 might be the D (6 bases). This CDR3 has 18 residues. The germline V gene encodes CDR1 KGHSH and CDR2 LQKENI. V lost 8 bases, J lost 6 bases, and 29 bases lay in between. The CDR3 sequence: CASSLPTGPLPPTQPQHF. As DNA, the CDR3 is TGTGCCAGCAGTTTACCGACAGGACCATTACCCCCAACTCAGCCCCAGCATTTT.